The 29 T cell receptor beta chains presented below share a single source sample, sequenced in a study of identifying expanded T cells in peripheral blood. The protocol was immunoSEQ multiplex PCR, while the TCRdb copy is restricted to in-frame clones and leaves out a portion. This sample has some 54,000 clones, with 82% found just once. Sequencing input: blood. The receptors were gathered from a person aged 18-69 years in good health.

The gene calls are TRBV6-1 and TRBJ1-2, with no clear D. V dropped 2 bases and J dropped 0 bases, with 10 bases sitting between them. Germline values: CDR1 MNHNS, CDR2 SASEGT. The CDR3 spans 15 residues. The CDR3 coding sequence is TGTGCCAGCAGTGAATATACGGGATCTAACTATGGCTACACCTTC. Protein sequence: CASSEYTGSNYGYTF.

This chain joins TRBV6-1 and TRBJ2-1; possibly TRBD2 for D (5 bases). This CDR3 region has 14 residues. Germline values: CDR1 MNHNS, CDR2 SASEGT. With 4 bases removed from V and 9 bases from J, the gap between germline ends came to 16 bases. The CDR3 loop is CASSARTSILEQFF. Written as DNA, the CDR3 is TGTGCCAGCAGTGCCCGGACTTCGATACTTGAGCAGTTCTTC.

This chain joins TRBV6-5 and TRBJ1-3; D is unclear. This CDR3 comprises 15 residues. The V end lost 5 bases, the J end lost 0 bases, and 11 bases lay between the germline ends. CDR1 MNHEY and CDR2 SVGAGI come from the germline V gene. CDR3 residues: CASSLTVFSGNTIYF. The CDR3 DNA is TGTGCCAGCAGTCTCACAGTGTTCTCTGGAAACACCATATATTTT.

The rearrangement uses TRBV9 and TRBJ1-2, with 8 bases identical to TRBD1. Germline lookup yields CDR1 SGDLS and CDR2 YYNGEE. This CDR3 is built from 13 residues. The ends lost 5 bases at V and 11 bases at J; junction bases unmatched: 11. The CDR3 reads CASSANEQGVYTF. CDR3 sequence (DNA): TGTGCCAGCAGTGCAAACGAACAGGGGGTGTACACCTTC. The full variable domain, completed using reference TRBV9 and TRBJ1-2, is DSGVTQTPKHLITATGQRVTLRCSPRSGDLSVYWYQQSLDQGLQFLIQYYNGEERAKGNILERFSAQQFPDLHSELNLSSLELGDSALYFCASSANEQGVYTFGSGTRLTVV.

The chain uses TRBV9 and TRBJ1-5; D is unclear. The germline gives CDR1 SGDLS, CDR2 YYNGEE. V lost 0 bases to trimming and J lost 2 bases, with 6 bases between them. The CDR3 covers 14 residues. The CDR3 sequence: CASSVDTGNQPQHF. DNA for the CDR3: TGTGCCAGCAGCGTAGATACGGGCAATCAGCCCCAGCATTTT.

The chain has TRBV7-2 and TRBJ2-7, with D tentatively TRBD1 (7 bases). CDR3 length: 16 residues. Germline V CDR1 and CDR2: SGHTA, FQGNSA. The V and J ends lost 1 base and 9 bases respectively, with 22 bases between them. The CDR3 reads CASSLDWDRPLGGQYF. CDR3 nucleotides: TGTGCCAGCAGCTTAGACTGGGACAGACCCTTGGGGGGGCAGTACTTC.

The V gene is TRBV5-1, the J gene TRBJ2-3; possibly TRBD1 for D (6 bases). The germline V and J ends were trimmed by 2 bases and 2 bases, with 9 bases remaining between them. CDR3 size: 14 residues. CDR1 is SGHRS and CDR2 is YFSETQ in the germline V gene. The DNA of the CDR3 is TGCGCCAGCAGCTTACAGGGCCACACAGATACGCAGTATTTT. Translation: CASSLQGHTDTQYF.

The V call is TRBV19, the J call TRBJ1-5; D not resolved. Germline CDR1 LNHDA, CDR2 SQIVND (reference sequence). This CDR3 is 15 amino acids long. V lost 3 bases, J lost 4 bases, and 13 bases lay in between. The CDR3 sequence is CASSIQQFLNQPQHF. The DNA for the CDR3 is TGTGCCAGTAGTATCCAACAGTTTCTAAATCAGCCCCAGCATTTT.

The CDR3 here is CASSFGRYTGELFF. The CDR3, as DNA: TGTGCCAGCAGCTTTGGACGGTACACCGGGGAGCTGTTTTTT. The rearrangement links TRBV7-9 to TRBJ2-2, with D unclear. The CDR3 runs 14 residues. The germline gives CDR1 SEHNR, CDR2 FQNEAQ (reference sequence). V lost 3 bases and J lost 3, with 8 bases in between.

The gene calls are TRBV7-7 and TRBJ2-3; no clear D. Deletions cut 5 bases from V and 0 bases from J, with 9 bases between. Germline V lookup: CDR1 SSHAT, CDR2 FNYEAQ (reference sequence). The CDR3 runs 14 residues. CDR3 sequence: CASSPGRSTDTQYF. CDR3 sequence (DNA): TGTGCCAGCAGCCCCGGACGGAGCACAGATACGCAGTATTTT.

The rearrangement joins TRBV6-6 to TRBJ1-2; TRBD1 aligns across 7 bases. The V gene's germline CDR1 is MNHNY and CDR2 SVGAGI (reference sequence). V shed 4 bases and J 4 bases; nucleotides not matched to a gene: 6. There are 14 residues in the CDR3. The CDR3 DNA follows: TGTGCCAGCAGTTCCACACAGGGGACCTATGGCTACACCTTC. This translates into CASSSTQGTYGYTF.

Concerning this clone: Other DNA sequences of this sample code for an identical CDR3. J is TRBJ2-3 and V is TRBV7-9; no definite D call. Between the trimmed V and J ends, which lost 5 bases and 4 bases, there was a span of 7 bases. This CDR3 is built from 12 residues. Per the germline V gene, CDR1 is SEHNR and CDR2 is FQNEAQ (reference sequence). CDR3 amino acids: CASSPLADTQYF. CDR3 nucleotide sequence: TGTGCCAGCAGCCCGTTAGCAGATACGCAGTATTTT.

Note on this clone: An end of the junction differs from the germline gene, which may be a read error. This rearrangement joins TRBV30 to TRBJ2-3; 9 bases are shared with TRBD2. Germline values: CDR1 GTSNPN, CDR2 SVGIG (reference sequence). This CDR3 comprises 15 residues. The CDR3 loop is CAWCVAGGGADTQYF. CDR3 nucleotides: TGTGCCTGGTGTGTTGCGGGCGGGGGGGCAGATACGCAGTATTTT.

Comments on this clone: A much larger clone lies one base from this, so it may be a read error. The V and J genes are TRBV19 and TRBJ2-7, with D hard to call. CDR3 size: 15 residues. Trimming removed 4 bases at V and 2 bases at J, with 15 bases between. CDR1 is LNHDA, CDR2 SQIVND, per germline (reference sequence). CDR3 sequence (DNA): TGTGCCAGTAGTACCTCCTCGAGACAAACCTACGAGCAGTACTTC. Translating it yields CASSTSSRQTYEQYF.

This chain joins TRBV6-5 and TRBJ2-2, with D tentatively TRBD2 (7 bases). Germline assignment: CDR1 MNHEY and CDR2 SVGAGI. The V end was cut by 6 bases, the J end by 3 bases, with 14 bases between. This CDR3 has 15 residues. The CDR3 is CASRPGGAHTGELFF. CDR3 sequence (DNA): TGTGCCAGCAGGCCTGGGGGGGCCCACACCGGGGAGCTGTTTTTT.

The rearrangement links TRBV5-3 to TRBJ2-1, with 9 bases matching TRBD2. TRBV5-3 is an ORF; its function is uncertain. The CDR3 has 16 residues. With V trimmed by 5 bases and J by 7 bases, 13 bases remained unmatched. The CDR3 spells CARSRSSGSLGNEQFF. The CDR3 DNA sequence: TGTGCCAGAAGTCGGAGTAGCGGGAGCTTAGGAAATGAGCAGTTCTTC.

J is TRBJ2-1 and V is TRBV7-2; 7 positions match TRBD1. V shed 6 bases and J 8 bases; nucleotides not matched to a gene: 7. The CDR3 runs 13 residues. CDR1 and CDR2 from the germline V gene are SGHTA and FQGNSA. The chain's CDR3 is CASRLLQGDEQFF. Here the CDR3 DNA reads TGTGCCAGCAGACTGCTGCAGGGGGATGAGCAGTTCTTC.

This rearrangement joins TRBV12-5 to TRBJ2-2; the match to TRBD2 covers 11 bases. Germline V lookup: CDR1 LGHNT, CDR2 FRNRAP. The CDR3 runs 18 residues. The V gene end was trimmed by 5 bases and the J gene end by 2 bases; junction bases not matched to a gene: 10. CDR3 residues: CASGPRTSGYPNTGELFF. The CDR3 DNA reads as TGTGCTAGTGGTCCCCGGACTAGCGGGTATCCAAACACCGGGGAGCTGTTTTTT.

This clone has more than one count but fewer than ten. This chain joins TRBV29-1 and TRBJ2-7; 8 bases are shared with TRBD1. The CDR3 covers 15 residues. Trimming at V came to 6 bases and at J to 9 bases, leaving 19 bases not matched to a gene. CDR1 is SQVTM, CDR2 ANQGSEA, per germline. DNA of the CDR3: TGCAGCGTCCCTCACAGGCAGGGGGCTATAGAGGGGCAGTACTTC. This gives the protein CSVPHRQGAIEGQYF.

This clone was picked up many times. The chain uses TRBV2 and TRBJ1-5; the match to TRBD1 covers 7 bases. CDR3 length: 14 amino acids. The J segment lost 2 bases and the V segment lost 7 bases, leaving 5 bases of the junction unmatched. The germline CDR1 and CDR2 sequences are SNHLY and FYNNEI. The CDR3 reads CASTPGTGNQPQHF. In nucleotides, the CDR3 is TGTGCCAGCACCCCCGGGACAGGCAATCAGCCCCAGCATTTT. Complete variable domain (other parts from reference TRBV2 and TRBJ1-5): EPEVTQTPSHQVTQMGQEVILRCVPISNHLYFYWYRQILGQKVEFLVSFYNNEISEKSEIFDDQFSVERPDGSNFTLKIRSTKLEDSAMYFCASTPGTGNQPQHFGDGTRLSIL.

Only one count was recorded for this clone. This chain links TRBV6-1 with TRBJ1-2; weak D call: TRBD1 (5 bases). CDR1 is MNHNS and CDR2 is SASEGT in the germline V gene. CDR3 length equals 13 residues. V was clipped by 4 bases and J by 8 bases, with 14 bases between them. Here the CDR3 DNA reads TGTGCCAGCAGTGTAGGCGGGGAGGGGGGCTACACCTTC. It codes for CASSVGGEGGYTF.

The chain couples TRBV11-2 to TRBJ2-2; TRBD2 matches 14 bases. This CDR3 is 18 amino acids long. Germline CDR1 SGHAT, CDR2 FQNNGV. The V segment lost 0 bases and the J segment 4 bases; nucleotides outside the gene matches: 4. The CDR3 loop is CASSLDGTSGSSTGELFF. The CDR3 coding sequence is TGTGCCAGCAGCTTAGACGGGACTAGCGGGAGCTCCACCGGGGAGCTGTTTTTT.

The chain carries TRBV11-2 and TRBJ1-2, with 8 bases matching TRBD1. Trimming removed 2 bases from V and 7 bases from J; junction bases left unmatched: 3. CDR1 is SGHAT, CDR2 FQNNGV, per germline. The CDR3 is 13 residues long. CDR3 protein: CASSLQGAGGYTF. The CDR3 nucleotides are TGTGCCAGCAGCTTACAGGGGGCAGGTGGCTACACCTTC. The full variable domain, rest sourced from reference TRBV11-2 and TRBJ1-2, is EAGVAQSPRYKIIEKRQSVAFWCNPISGHATLYWYQQILGQGPKLLIQFQNNGVVDDSQLPKDRFSAERLKGVDSTLKIQPAKLEDSAVYLCASSLQGAGGYTFGSGTRLTVV.

The chain has TRBV5-1 and TRBJ2-3; unclear D gene. CDR3 length equals 13 residues. CDR1 and CDR2 from the germline V gene are SGHRS and YFSETQ. The ends were cut back, 4 bases at V and 3 bases at J, with 9 bases in the middle. The CDR3 protein is CASSPRVTDTQYF. For the CDR3, the DNA is TGCGCCAGCAGCCCCCGGGTTACAGATACGCAGTATTTT.

The chain joins TRBV6-1 to TRBJ2-1; TRBD1 agrees at 7 bases. The V segment lost 7 bases and the J segment 4 bases; nucleotides outside the gene matches: 10. The CDR3 has 15 residues. Looked up from germline, CDR1 is MNHNS and CDR2 is SASEGT. The CDR3 is CASKPRGHQYNEQFF. CDR3 bases: TGTGCCAGCAAGCCTAGGGGGCATCAGTACAATGAGCAGTTCTTC.

This clone was observed a few times. The V gene is TRBV2, the J gene TRBJ2-3; 12 nucleotides match TRBD2. V shed 6 bases, J shed 2 bases, and the junction held 15 bases outside the gene matches. Per the germline V gene, CDR1 is SNHLY and CDR2 is FYNNEI. This CDR3 region has 19 residues. CDR3 sequence reads: CASREAAGLAGGYTDTQYF. The CDR3 DNA reads TGTGCCAGCAGAGAGGCAGCGGGGCTAGCGGGAGGGTACACAGATACGCAGTATTTT.

The chain joins TRBV6-5 to TRBJ1-5; the D is unclear. V lost 2 bases and J 5 bases, leaving 7 bases between the germline ends. The length of the CDR3 is 13 residues. Germline V gene data show CDR1 as MNHEY and CDR2 as SVGAGI. The CDR3 coding sequence is TGTGCCAGCAGTTACAACCAAGATCAGCCCCAGCATTTT. It yields the protein CASSYNQDQPQHF.

J is TRBJ1-2 and V is TRBV5-5; D is unclear. CDR3 length: 14 amino acids. Germline V lookup: CDR1 SGHKS, CDR2 YYEKEE (reference sequence). Trimming removed 0 bases from V and 4 bases from J, with 10 bases in between. The CDR3 DNA is TGTGCCAGCAGCTTGGATTTGCCAGCCTATGGCTACACCTTC. Translating it yields CASSLDLPAYGYTF.

The chain couples TRBV29-1 to TRBJ1-2; tentative D call: TRBD1 (5 bases). CDR1 is SQVTM, CDR2 ANQGSEA, per germline. The CDR3 loop spans 13 amino acids. V lost 2 bases, J lost 2 bases, and 9 bases lay in between. The CDR3 bases are TGCAGCGTTGAAAACCAGGGAAACTATGGCTACACCTTC. Translated, it gives CSVENQGNYGYTF.